The 8 T cell receptor beta chains below were found in one sample sequenced in a study of CD8+ T cells in alopecia areata. Sequencing relied on a cDNA template that was reverse transcribed from extracted RNA. This table comes from immunoSEQ multiplex PCR, and its TCRdb copy is limited to in-frame clones, with some not included. The top ten hold 8% to 11% of the sample, which has 120,000 or so clones, 47% seen once. Sequenced material: NKG2D-low CD8+ T cells sorted from blood. These receptors originate from a human donor with alopecia areata.

This chain links TRBV2 with TRBJ2-2, with D uncertain. V dropped 2 bases and J dropped 8 bases, with 15 bases sitting between them. Per germline, CDR1 SNHLY and CDR2 FYNNEI. The CDR3 runs 15 residues. The CDR3: CASSEKGLLLGELFF. CDR3 nucleotides: TGTGCCAGCAGTGAAAAAGGGCTCCTACTAGGGGAGCTGTTTTTT.

CDR3 in amino acids: CASSPGVPQGNIQYF. As DNA, the CDR3 is TGCGCCAGCAGCCCCGGGGTCCCCCAAGGGAACATTCAGTACTTC. The genes are TRBV4-1 and TRBJ2-4; TRBD2 is a possible D gene (5 bases). In germline, CDR1 is MGHRA, CDR2 YSYEKL. This CDR3 has 15 amino acids. V lost 4 bases, J lost 7 bases, and 17 bases lay in between.

The rearrangement uses TRBV28 and TRBJ2-5, with D possibly matching TRBD2 (6 bases). The germline V gene has CDR1 MDHEN and CDR2 SYDVKM. The CDR3 sequence is 13 residues long. The germline V and J ends were trimmed by 7 bases and 4 bases, with 13 bases remaining between them. CDR3 in DNA: TGTGCCAGCACCGTAAGCGGGTCAGAGACCCAGTACTTC. Its translation: CASTVSGSETQYF.

The chain uses TRBV5-6 and TRBJ2-3; D not certain. Germline assignment: CDR1 SGHDT and CDR2 YYEEEE. The germline V and J ends were trimmed by 2 bases and 6 bases, with 7 bases remaining between them. This CDR3 region has 12 residues. The CDR3 spells CASSFSDDTQYF. In nucleotides, the CDR3 is TGTGCCAGCAGCTTTTCAGATGATACGCAGTATTTT. The full variable domain, with the rest looked up from reference TRBV5-6 and TRBJ2-3, is DAGVTQSPTHLIKTRGQQVTLRCSPKSGHDTVSWYQQALGQGPQFIFQYYEEEERQRGNFPDRFSGHQFPNYSSELNVNALLLGDSALYLCASSFSDDTQYFGPGTRLTVL.

V usage is TRBV30 and J usage is TRBJ1-1, with D hard to call. The germline gives CDR1 GTSNPN, CDR2 SVGIG (reference sequence). V gave up 1 base and J gave up 6 bases, with 3 bases separating them. The length of the CDR3 is 10 residues. The CDR3 region is CAWSASEAFF. CDR3 DNA sequence: TGTGCCTGGAGTGCGTCTGAAGCTTTCTTT.

The rearrangement links TRBV29-1 to TRBJ2-7; D might be TRBD1 (5 bases). Germline CDR1 reads SQVTM; CDR2 reads ANQGSEA. This CDR3 region has 12 residues. The CDR3 spells CTAEGEGYEQYF. DNA of the CDR3: TGCACCGCCGAAGGGGAAGGTTACGAGCAGTACTTC.

This clone was detected only a few times. V is TRBV29-1 and J is TRBJ1-1; D is undetermined. The V and J ends lost 2 bases and 1 base respectively, with 8 bases between them. Germline CDR1 SQVTM, CDR2 ANQGSEA. The CDR3 has 13 amino acids. The CDR3 loop reads CSVELDPNTEAFF. CDR3 DNA: TGCAGCGTTGAACTCGACCCGAACACTGAAGCTTTCTTT.

V gene TRBV29-1 combines with J gene TRBJ2-1; a weak D match, TRBD2 (5 bases). This CDR3 region has 12 residues. Trimming took off 4 bases at V and 8 bases at J, with 12 bases between the two ends. CDR1 is SQVTM, CDR2 ANQGSEA, per germline. The CDR3 spells CSVVRGSDEQFF. The CDR3 DNA is TGCAGCGTTGTACGGGGTAGCGATGAGCAGTTCTTC.